A selection of T cell receptor beta chains follows, all from one sample in a study of blood T cell repertoires in COVID-19. Data came from immunoSEQ multiplex PCR; TCRdb stores just in-frame clones and leaves some out. The table shows 250,000 to 300,000 clones, with 75% to 85% occurring only once. Sequencing input: peripheral blood. Receptor source: a man aged 45-65 years with active or convalescent COVID-19. CDR3s include the opening cysteine and the closing phenylalanine or tryptophan. A D gene is named only where the DNA matches it firmly. Only some rows state a clone size, as once, few, many or a class for expanded clones.

j_gene | v_gene | d_gene | abundance | CDR3nt | CDR3aa
TRBJ1-2 | TRBV7-2 | TRBD1 | once | TGTGCCAGCAGTTTGACAGGGGTCCCTAACTATGGCTACACCTTC | CASSLTGVPNYGYTF
TRBJ2-1 | TRBV5-3 | TRBD2 | - | TGTGCCAGAAGCATACTTAGCGGGAGGAAAGACAATGAGCAGTTCTTC | CARSILSGRKDNEQFF
TRBJ1-2 | TRBV7-2 | - | - | TGTGCCAGCAGCTTAGGGCCATCTCTGGATGGCTACACCTTC | CASSLGPSLDGYTF
TRBJ2-2 | TRBV3-1/TRBV3-2 | - | - | TGTGCCAGCAGCCAAGAACCGCTACTCAACACCGGGGAGCTGTTTTTT | CASSQEPLLNTGELFF
TRBJ2-3 | TRBV28 | - | - | TGTGCCAGCAGTTTAGGGGGCGCGACCGATACGCAGTATTTT | CASSLGGATDTQYF
TRBJ1-4 | TRBV6-5 | - | - | TGTGCCAGCACTAACAGGGTTGAAAAACTGTTTTTT | CASTNRVEKLFF
TRBJ2-3 | TRBV5-8 | - | - | TGTGCCAGCAGCTTGCGGACCCCTCGGGGGTCAGATACGCAGTATTTT | CASSLRTPRGSDTQYF
TRBJ1-4 | TRBV27 | - | - | TGTGCCAGCAGCCCATACGGAAGGAGGCTGTTTTTT | CASSPYGRRLFF
TRBJ1-2 | TRBV4-1 | - | - | TGCGCCAGCAGCCCAGGAACAGGGCAGGCTGGCTACACCTTC | CASSPGTGQAGYTF
TRBJ2-2 | TRBV6-2/TRBV6-3 | - | - | TGTGCCAGCAGCCAGCCGCTTAGTCGGACCGGGGAGCTGTTTTTT | CASSQPLSRTGELFF
TRBJ1-6 | TRBV9 | - | few | TGTGCCAGCAGCGTGTCGGGGGTTGGCAATTCACCCCTCCACTTT | CASSVSGVGNSPLHF
TRBJ1-6 | TRBV9 | TRBD1 | - | TGTGCCAGCAGCCTCGGACAGGGCTCCTATAATTCACCCCTCCACTTT | CASSLGQGSYNSPLHF
TRBJ1-2 | TRBV6-5 | - | - | TGTGCCACTCAACCAAGACAGGCTGCTGGCTATGGCTACACCTTC | CATQPRQAAGYGYTF
TRBJ2-2 | TRBV6-5 | - | - | TGTGCCAGCAGTTACTCGACGCCAGAGGGCACCAGGGAGCTGTTTTTT | CASSYSTPEGTRELFF
TRBJ1-4 | TRBV30 | TRBD1 | once | TGTGCCTGGAGTGTCCCTCCCAGGGGGGTGGATGAAAAACTGTTTTTT | CAWSVPPRGVDEKLFF
TRBJ2-1 | TRBV7-9 | - | - | TGTGCCAGCAGCTTAGCGGGGAGTCTGTTCTTC | CASSLAGSLFF
TRBJ1-1 | TRBV28 | TRBD1 | - | TGTGCCACGCGCCGGGACAGACCGGAGAACACTGAAGCTTTCTTT | CATRRDRPENTEAFF
TRBJ2-3 | TRBV7-2 | TRBD1 | - | TGTGCCAGCAGCTTAGGGGTCTCGACAGGGCGCACAGATACGCAGTATTTT | CASSLGVSTGRTDTQYF
TRBJ2-7 | TRBV5-1 | - | - | TGCGCCAGCAGCTTGGCAGGGGACGGCGAGCAGTACTTC | CASSLAGDGEQYF
TRBJ2-2 | TRBV10-1 | - | - | TGCGCCAGCAGTGAGACCGTACTCCGATCCGGGGAGCTGTTTTTT | CASSETVLRSGELFF
TRBJ2-2 | TRBV11-2 | TRBD2 | - | TGTGCCAGCAGCCCACTCGGGGGGTCGGACGGGGAGCTGTTTTTT | CASSPLGGSDGELFF
TRBJ2-7 | TRBV4-3 | TRBD1 | - | TGCGCCAGCAGCCAAGCCCGGGACAGGGGCTACGAGCAGTACTTC | CASSQARDRGYEQYF
TRBJ1-1 | TRBV27 | - | - | TGTGCCACCTCTTTACAGAGAAACACTGAAGCTTTCTTT | CATSLQRNTEAFF
TRBJ2-5 | TRBV6-5 | - | - | TGTGCCAGCAGCCCCGGGACATTCAAAGAGACCCAGTACTTC | CASSPGTFKETQYF
TRBJ2-5 | TRBV12-3/TRBV12-4 | - | - | TGTGCCAGCAGTTTAAGACTTCAAGAGACCCAGTACTTC | CASSLRLQETQYF
TRBJ2-2 | TRBV5-1 | TRBD1 | - | TGCGCCAGCAGCACGTCTAGGGGACAGCCAAACACCGGGGAGCTGTTTTTT | CASSTSRGQPNTGELFF
TRBJ1-2 | TRBV6-5 | TRBD1 | - | TGTGCCAGCAGTTACTCGGACAGGGCCGCTGGGGGCTACACCTTC | CASSYSDRAAGGYTF
TRBJ2-3 | TRBV28 | - | - | TGTGCCAGCAGTTTAATCGGGGATACGCAGTATTTT | CASSLIGDTQYF
TRBJ2-5 | TRBV3-1/TRBV3-2 | TRBD1 | - | TGTGCCAGCAGCCAAGATCAAACAGGGGAAGAGACCCAGTACTTC | CASSQDQTGEETQYF
TRBJ1-5 | TRBV13 | - | few | TGTGCCAGCAGCCGACACCGCAATCAGCCCCAGCATTTT | CASSRHRNQPQHF
TRBJ1-3 | TRBV6-5 | TRBD1 | - | TGTGCCAGCAGTTTAGGGGGCCCTGGAAACACCATATATTTT | CASSLGGPGNTIYF
TRBJ1-2 | TRBV6-6 | - | - | TGTGCCATCCGGACGGGCGCGGGCTATGGCTACACCTTC | CAIRTGAGYGYTF
TRBJ1-1 | TRBV28 | TRBD1 | - | TGTGCCAGCCAGGGGGACCTGAACACTGAAGCTTTCTTT | CASQGDLNTEAFF
TRBJ2-7 | TRBV6-1 | - | - | TGTGCCAGCAGTGAACCGGACGAGCAGTACTTC | CASSEPDEQYF
TRBJ2-1 | TRBV4-1 | - | - | TGCGCCAGCAGCCTCCGCTTCGGTCGCTATGAGCAGTTCTTC | CASSLRFGRYEQFF
TRBJ1-3 | TRBV7-9 | - | - | TGTGCCAGCAGCCAGGAAAACACCATATATTTT | CASSQENTIYF
TRBJ2-7 | TRBV3-1/TRBV3-2 | - | - | TGTGCCAGCAGCCACCTAGGCTACGAGCAGTACTTC | CASSHLGYEQYF
TRBJ2-6 | TRBV5-6 | - | - | TGTGCCAGCAGCTTGTGGGGGGCTGGGGCCAACGTCCTGACTTTC | CASSLWGAGANVLTF
TRBJ2-7 | TRBV2 | - | - | TGTGCCAGCAGTACTAGGGCAGCCTACGAGCAGTACTTC | CASSTRAAYEQYF
TRBJ2-1 | TRBV7-8 | TRBD2 | - | TGTGCCAGCAGCCCCCTCCCCTGGCCGGGAGGTGGGAACAATGAGCAGTTCTTC | CASSPLPWPGGGNNEQFF
TRBJ2-5 | TRBV3-1/TRBV3-2 | - | - | TGTGCCAGCAGCCAAGATGTTACGGTGCAACGGGCCCAGTACTTC | CASSQDVTVQRAQYF
TRBJ2-5 | TRBV5-1 | TRBD2 | - | TGCGCCAGCAGCTTGGACCCACTAGCGGGAGAATTGGGAGAGACCCAGTACTTC | CASSLDPLAGELGETQYF
TRBJ1-2 | TRBV30 | - | - | TGTGCCTGGCATCCGGGATTAGCTAACTATGGCTACACCTTC | CAWHPGLANYGYTF
TRBJ2-6 | TRBV30 | TRBD1 | - | TGTGCCCTACAACAGGGGGCTGGGGCCAACGTCCTGACTTTC | CALQQGAGANVLTF
TRBJ2-2 | TRBV27 | TRBD1 | - | TGTGCCAGCAGTCGAACAGGGGGCTTAGGGGAGCTGTTTTTT | CASSRTGGLGELFF
TRBJ1-3 | TRBV30 | TRBD1 | - | TGTGCCTGGAGGATGACAGGGGTAGGAAACACCATATATTTT | CAWRMTGVGNTIYF
TRBJ2-1 | TRBV30 | - | - | TGTGCCTGGATACGGGGTCCTTACAATGAGCAGTTCTTC | CAWIRGPYNEQFF
TRBJ2-3 | TRBV5-4 | TRBD1 | - | TGTGCCAGCAGCTTGGGGACAGGTGGACCGGGTACGCAGTATTTT | CASSLGTGGPGTQYF
TRBJ2-1 | TRBV4-2 | TRBD2 | - | TGTGCCAGCAGCCAAGAGGGTAAGGCGGGAGATGAGCAGTTCTTC | CASSQEGKAGDEQFF
TRBJ1-5 | TRBV28 | - | - | TGTGCCAGCAGTTTAACAGTCAATCAGCCCCAGCATTTT | CASSLTVNQPQHF
TRBJ2-7 | TRBV5-1 | TRBD2 | - | TGCGCCAGCAGCTCTCTAGCGGGAGTTGGAGGTTACGAGCAGTACTTC | CASSSLAGVGGYEQYF
TRBJ1-5 | TRBV28 | - | - | TGTGCCAGCAGACCTACAGGGAATAGCAATCAGCCCCAGCATTTT | CASRPTGNSNQPQHF
TRBJ2-7 | TRBV27 | - | - | TGTGCCAGCACCCCCGTAGGAGGCCCCTACGAGCAGTACTTC | CASTPVGGPYEQYF